One and the same sample provided the 19 T cell receptor beta chains below, sequenced in a study of vaccination effects on CD4 cells after COVID-19. With the ViraFEST assay, the study expanded antigen-specific CD4+ T cells using viral peptide pools, then sequenced them. Following culture for about 11 days, CD4+ T cells were isolated. Having tested negative for nucleocapsid antibodies, the vaccine recipients showed no prior SARS-CoV-2 infection. Some clones are missing from TCRdb's copy, which holds only in-frame ones; the method was immunoSEQ multiplex PCR. The sample shows 30,000 to 35,000 clones, roughly 72% of them seen only once. Antigens for these TCRs are unknown. The starting material was CD4+ T cells from PBMCs cultured with HCoV-OC43 spike peptides, obtained before COVID-19 vaccination. Subset in this sample: HCoV-OC43 spike overlapping peptide pool stimulation. The receptor source for this set is a human donor who received a COVID-19 vaccine.

This clone was observed a single time. The genes are TRBV24-1 and TRBJ2-1, with TRBD2 matching 9 bases. Looked up from germline, CDR1 is KGHDR and CDR2 is SFDVKD. The CDR3 length is 14 residues. V was pared by 4 bases and J by 6 bases, with 3 bases of the junction left unmatched. CDR3 in amino acids: CATSERGGSNEQFF. CDR3 in DNA: TGTGCCACCAGTGAGCGGGGGGGGTCCAATGAGCAGTTCTTC.

This clone was observed a handful of times. The chain links TRBV14 to TRBJ2-3; perhaps TRBD2 as D (5 bases). The CDR3 consists of 13 residues. Trimming took 4 bases from V and 9 from J, leaving 14 bases between them. CDR1 is SGHDN, CDR2 FVKESK, per germline. CDR3 DNA sequence: TGTGCCAGCAGCCCCCAGGCGAGAGGGACGCAGTATTTT. Translating it yields CASSPQARGTQYF.

This clone has more than one count but fewer than ten. J is TRBJ2-7 and V is TRBV5-1; perhaps TRBD1 as D (6 bases). The CDR3 runs to 14 residues. V gave up 2 bases and J gave up 4 bases, with 13 bases separating them. Looked up from germline, CDR1 is SGHRS and CDR2 is YFSETQ. The CDR3 bases are TGCGCCAGCAGCTTTCTTACTACAGGGTACGAGCAGTACTTC. Translated: CASSFLTTGYEQYF.

The CDR3 here is CASSYGTGMNTEAFF. Here the CDR3 DNA reads TGTGCCAGTAGCTATGGTACGGGGATGAACACTGAAGCTTTCTTT. V gene TRBV19 combines with J gene TRBJ1-1; no clear D. V shed 6 bases and J shed 0 bases, with 14 bases lying between them. CDR3 length: 15 amino acids. Germline V lookup: CDR1 LNHDA, CDR2 SQIVND (reference sequence).

The chain couples TRBV5-4 to TRBJ1-1; D is uncertain. The V end was cut by 2 bases, the J end by 4 bases, with 3 bases between. The CDR3 loop spans 11 amino acids. Germline CDR1 and CDR2: SGHNT and YYREEE (reference sequence). In DNA, the CDR3 is TGTGCCAGCAGCTTAGGCACTGAAGCTTTCTTT. It codes for CASSLGTEAFF.

This sequence joins TRBV15 and TRBJ2-7; 7 nucleotides line up with TRBD2. Germline values: CDR1 LNHNV, CDR2 YYDKDF (reference sequence). V trimming: 3 bases; J trimming: 3 bases; junction bases outside the gene matches: 11. This CDR3 is 16 amino acids long. The DNA for the CDR3 is TGTGCCACCAGCAGTGGCCCTAGCGGAATCTACTACGAGCAGTACTTC. Translating gives CATSSGPSGIYYEQYF.

This sequence joins TRBV3-1 (or the pseudogene TRBV3-2) and TRBJ1-2; D might be TRBD1 (5 bases). CDR3 length: 14 amino acids. Trimming shortened V by 2 bases and J by 7 bases, and 14 bases separated the two germline ends. Looked up from germline, CDR1 is LGHDT and CDR2 is YNNKEL (reference sequence). CDR3 bases: TGTGCCAGCAGCCAAAGGGGTCCGGCGGGTGGCTACACCTTC. Residues: CASSQRGPAGGYTF.

DNA of the CDR3: TGTGCCAGCTCACCACGGGTTATGGACAGAGGGGAGACCCAGTACTTC. It encodes CASSPRVMDRGETQYF. The chain has TRBV18 and TRBJ2-5, with D possibly TRBD1 on 6 matching bases. V was clipped by 1 base and J by 5 bases, with 17 bases between them. This CDR3 contains 16 residues. From germline, CDR1 is KGHSH and CDR2 LQKENI. The full variable domain, in which reference TRBV18 and TRBJ2-5 provide the parts outside the CDR3, is NAGVMQNPRHLVRRRGQEARLRCSPMKGHSHVYWYRQLPEEGLKFMVYLQKENIIDESGMPKERFSAEFPKEGPSILRIQQVVRGDSAAYFCASSPRVMDRGETQYFGPGTRLLVL.

In this sample, this clone turned up once. V and J are TRBV20-1 and TRBJ1-1; D not certain. The V and J ends lost 6 bases and 8 bases respectively, with 4 bases between them. Germline-derived CDR1 and CDR2 are DFQATT and SNEGSKA (reference sequence). CDR3 length: 8 residues. In DNA, the CDR3 is TGCAGTGCCCAGGAAGCTTTCTTT. This gives the protein CSAQEAFF.

V and J are TRBV4-3 and TRBJ2-1, with 7 bases fitting TRBD2. This CDR3 comprises 14 residues. J gave up 9 bases and V 1 base, and 6 bases lay outside the gene matches. Germline lookup yields CDR1 LGHNA and CDR2 YSLEER. CDR3 in DNA: TGCGCCAGCAGCCAAGGGACTAGAGAGGGTGAGCAGTTCTTC. It codes for CASSQGTREGEQFF.

The chain has TRBV5-7 and TRBJ1-4; 7 bases fit TRBD1. TRBV5-7 is an open reading frame whose function is uncertain. The ends lost 1 base at V and 10 bases at J; junction bases unmatched: 7. This CDR3 spans 14 amino acids. The CDR3 spells CASSLKGGSGKLFF. DNA of the CDR3: TGTGCCAGCAGCTTGAAAGGGGGCAGCGGAAAACTGTTTTTT.

The V call is TRBV4-3, the J call TRBJ1-2; 7 nucleotides align to TRBD1. The ends lost 1 base at V and 1 base at J; junction bases unmatched: 3. From germline, CDR1 is LGHNA and CDR2 YSLEER. CDR3 size: 15 residues. This CDR3 reads CASSQAHRGNYGYTF. The DNA of the CDR3 is TGCGCCAGCAGCCAAGCGCACAGGGGTAACTATGGCTACACCTTC.

The chain employs TRBV5-5 and TRBJ1-6, with TRBD1 matching over 7 bases. V lost 4 bases and J lost 0; bases outside the gene matches: 4. CDR3 length equals 16 residues. Germline CDR1 SGHKS, CDR2 YYEKEE (reference sequence). CDR3 in DNA: TGTGCCAGCAGCCCGGCAGGGGGCTCCTATAATTCACCCCTCCACTTT. It encodes CASSPAGGSYNSPLHF. The full variable domain, its missing parts supplied by reference TRBV5-5 and TRBJ1-6, is DAGVTQSPTHLIKTRGQQVTLRCSPISGHKSVSWYQQVLGQGPQFIFQYYEKEERGRGNFPDRFSARQFPNYSSELNVNALLLGDSALYLCASSPAGGSYNSPLHFGNGTRLTVT.

The J gene is TRBJ2-2, the V gene TRBV4-2; no firm D call. Germline assignment: CDR1 LGHNA and CDR2 YNFKEQ. The ends were cut back, 5 bases at V and 7 bases at J, with 11 bases in the middle. This CDR3 contains 13 residues. The CDR3 is CASSGPFGGELFF. Here the CDR3 DNA reads TGTGCCAGCAGCGGTCCGTTTGGCGGGGAGCTGTTTTTT.

This clone occurred once. The chain joins TRBV28 to TRBJ1-1; 7 positions match TRBD1. CDR1 is MDHEN, CDR2 SYDVKM, per germline. The CDR3 sequence is 14 residues long. Losses at the gene ends were 4 bases for V and 1 base for J; bases not matched to a gene: 3. CDR3 coding DNA: TGTGCCAGCAGTTCGGGACAGTGGAACACTGAAGCTTTCTTT. This codes for CASSSGQWNTEAFF.

The V gene is TRBV30, the J gene TRBJ1-1; D is uncertain. Germline CDR1 reads GTSNPN; CDR2 reads SVGIG (reference sequence). The CDR3 length is 13 residues. V dropped 4 bases and J dropped 2 bases, with 11 bases sitting between them. The CDR3 spells CAWTASLNTEAFF. For the CDR3, the DNA is TGTGCCTGGACGGCCTCGCTAAACACTGAAGCTTTCTTT.

This clone appeared a few times. This rearrangement joins TRBV12-3 or TRBV12-4 to TRBJ1-5; no clear D gene. This CDR3 is built from 12 residues. The V gene lost 5 bases and the J gene lost 0 bases, with 2 bases spanning the gap. CDR3 protein: CASSPSNQPQHF. The CDR3 bases are TGTGCCAGCAGTCCTAGCAATCAGCCCCAGCATTTT.

This chain links TRBV30 with TRBJ1-3; D remains ambiguous. The CDR3 has 15 amino acids. Germline values: CDR1 GTSNPN, CDR2 SVGIG (reference sequence). V gave up 4 bases and J gave up 0 bases, with 13 bases separating them. CDR3 nucleotide sequence: TGTGCCTGGAAGCCCACGGTTAGCTCTGGAAACACCATATATTTT. Residues: CAWKPTVSSGNTIYF.

V and J are TRBV20-1 and TRBJ1-5; D gene ambiguous. Germline CDR1 DFQATT, CDR2 SNEGSKA (reference sequence). This CDR3 has 18 residues. Trimming removed 3 bases from V and 0 bases from J, with 21 bases in between. In nucleotides, the CDR3 is TGCAGTGCTAGTTCCACGGACGGCATCCTTCATAGCAATCAGCCCCAGCATTTT. This translates into CSASSTDGILHSNQPQHF.